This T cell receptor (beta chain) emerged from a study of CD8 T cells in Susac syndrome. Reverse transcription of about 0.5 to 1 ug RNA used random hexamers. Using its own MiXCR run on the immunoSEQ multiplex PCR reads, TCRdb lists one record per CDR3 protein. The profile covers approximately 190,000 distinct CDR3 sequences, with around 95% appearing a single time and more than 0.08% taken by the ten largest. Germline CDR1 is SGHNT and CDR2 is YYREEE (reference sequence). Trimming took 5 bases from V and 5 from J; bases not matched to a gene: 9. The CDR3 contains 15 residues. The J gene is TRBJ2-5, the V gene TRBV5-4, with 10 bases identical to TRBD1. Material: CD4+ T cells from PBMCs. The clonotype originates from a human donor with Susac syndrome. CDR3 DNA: TGTGCCAGCAGGCCACTGACAGGGGGCGTCGAGACCCAGTACTTC. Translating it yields CASRPLTGGVETQYF.